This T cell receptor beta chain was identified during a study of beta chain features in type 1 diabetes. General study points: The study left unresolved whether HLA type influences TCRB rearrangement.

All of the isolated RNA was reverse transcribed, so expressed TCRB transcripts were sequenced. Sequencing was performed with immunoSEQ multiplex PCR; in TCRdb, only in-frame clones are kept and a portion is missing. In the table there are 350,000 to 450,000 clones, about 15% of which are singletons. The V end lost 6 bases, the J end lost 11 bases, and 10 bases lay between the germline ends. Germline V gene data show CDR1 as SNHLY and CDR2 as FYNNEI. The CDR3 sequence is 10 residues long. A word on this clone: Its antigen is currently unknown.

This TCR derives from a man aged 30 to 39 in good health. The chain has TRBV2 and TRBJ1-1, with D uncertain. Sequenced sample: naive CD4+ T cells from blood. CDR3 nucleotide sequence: TGTGCCAGCAGCGCCGGTATGGCTTTCTTT. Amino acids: CASSAGMAFF.